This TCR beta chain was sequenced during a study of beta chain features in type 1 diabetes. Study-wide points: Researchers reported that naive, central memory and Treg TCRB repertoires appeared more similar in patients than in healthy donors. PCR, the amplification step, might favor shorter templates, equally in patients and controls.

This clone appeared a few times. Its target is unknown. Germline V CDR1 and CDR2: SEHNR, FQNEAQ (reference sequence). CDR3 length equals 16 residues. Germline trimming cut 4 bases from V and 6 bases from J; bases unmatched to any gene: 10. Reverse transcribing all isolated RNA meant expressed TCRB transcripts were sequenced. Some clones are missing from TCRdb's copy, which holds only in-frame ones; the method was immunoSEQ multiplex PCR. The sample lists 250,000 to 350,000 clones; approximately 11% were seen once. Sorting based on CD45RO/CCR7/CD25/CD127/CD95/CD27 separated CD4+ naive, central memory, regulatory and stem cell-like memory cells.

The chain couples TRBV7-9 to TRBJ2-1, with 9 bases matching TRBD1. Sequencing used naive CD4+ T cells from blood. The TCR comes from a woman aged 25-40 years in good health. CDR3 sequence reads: CASSSPRTGVRNEQFF. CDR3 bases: TGTGCCAGCAGCTCCCCGCGGACAGGGGTGCGCAATGAGCAGTTCTTC.